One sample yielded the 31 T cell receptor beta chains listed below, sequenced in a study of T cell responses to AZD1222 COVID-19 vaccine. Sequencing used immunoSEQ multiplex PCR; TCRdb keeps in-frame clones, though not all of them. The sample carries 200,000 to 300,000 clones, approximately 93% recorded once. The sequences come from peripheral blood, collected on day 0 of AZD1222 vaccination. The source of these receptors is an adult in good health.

CDR3 sequence (DNA): TGCGCCAGCAGCCGAGGCCCGTCCTACGAGCAGTACTTC. Protein product: CASSRGPSYEQYF. This sequence joins TRBV4-3 and TRBJ2-7; D is unresolved. The V and J ends lost 4 bases and 1 base respectively, with 8 bases between them. The CDR3 is 13 amino acids. Germline CDR1 and CDR2: LGHNA and YSLEER.

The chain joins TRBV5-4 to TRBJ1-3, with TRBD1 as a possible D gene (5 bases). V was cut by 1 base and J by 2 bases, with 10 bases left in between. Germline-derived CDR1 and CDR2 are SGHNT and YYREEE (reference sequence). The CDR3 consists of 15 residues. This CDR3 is CASSLFGAPGNTIYF. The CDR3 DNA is TGTGCCAGCAGCTTGTTTGGGGCCCCTGGAAACACCATATATTTT.

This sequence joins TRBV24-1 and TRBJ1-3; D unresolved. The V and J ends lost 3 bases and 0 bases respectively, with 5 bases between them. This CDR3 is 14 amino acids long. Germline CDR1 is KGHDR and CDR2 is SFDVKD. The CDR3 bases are TGTGCCACCAGTGATGGTGACTCTGGAAACACCATATATTTT. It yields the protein CATSDGDSGNTIYF.

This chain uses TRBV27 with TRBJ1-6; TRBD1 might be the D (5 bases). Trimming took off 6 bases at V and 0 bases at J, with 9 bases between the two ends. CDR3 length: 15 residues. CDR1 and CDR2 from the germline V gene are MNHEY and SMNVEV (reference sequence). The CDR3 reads CASSRTGSYNSPLHF. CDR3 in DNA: TGTGCCAGCAGCCGTACAGGCTCCTATAATTCACCCCTCCACTTT.

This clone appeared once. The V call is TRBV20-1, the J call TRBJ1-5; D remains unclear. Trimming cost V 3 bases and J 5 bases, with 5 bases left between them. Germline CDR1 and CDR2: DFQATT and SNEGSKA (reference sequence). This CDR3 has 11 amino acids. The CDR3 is CSASRHQPQHF. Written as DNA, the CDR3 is TGCAGTGCTAGCAGGCATCAGCCCCAGCATTTT.

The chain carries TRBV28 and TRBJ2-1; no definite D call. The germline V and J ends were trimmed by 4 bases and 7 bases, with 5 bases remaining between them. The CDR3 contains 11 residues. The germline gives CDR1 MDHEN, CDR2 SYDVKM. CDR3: CASSWWNEQFF. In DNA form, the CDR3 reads TGTGCCAGCAGTTGGTGGAATGAGCAGTTCTTC.

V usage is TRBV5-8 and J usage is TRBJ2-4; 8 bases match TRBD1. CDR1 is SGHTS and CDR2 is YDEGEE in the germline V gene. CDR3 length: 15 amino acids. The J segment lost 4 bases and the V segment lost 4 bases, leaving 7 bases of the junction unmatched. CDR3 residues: CASSSRTGLKNIQYF. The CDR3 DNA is TGTGCCAGCAGCAGCCGGACAGGGCTAAAAAACATTCAGTACTTC. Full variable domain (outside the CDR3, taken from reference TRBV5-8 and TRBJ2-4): EAGVTQSPTHLIKTRGQQATLRCSPISGHTSVYWYQQALGLGLQFLLWYDEGEERNRGNFPPRFSGRQFPNYSSELNVNALELEDSALYLCASSSRTGLKNIQYFGAGTRLSVL.

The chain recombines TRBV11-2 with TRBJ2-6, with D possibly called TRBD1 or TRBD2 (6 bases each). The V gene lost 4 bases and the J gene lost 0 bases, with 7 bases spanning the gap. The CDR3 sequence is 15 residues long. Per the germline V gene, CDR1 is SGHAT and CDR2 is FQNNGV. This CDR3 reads CASSWGASGANVLTF. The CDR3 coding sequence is TGTGCCAGCAGCTGGGGGGCCTCTGGGGCCAACGTCCTGACTTTC.

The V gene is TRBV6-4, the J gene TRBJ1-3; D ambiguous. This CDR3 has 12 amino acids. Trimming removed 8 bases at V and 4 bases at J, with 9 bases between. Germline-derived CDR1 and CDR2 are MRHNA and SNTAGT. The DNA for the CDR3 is TGTGCCAGCTCCCGTAACGGAAACACCATATATTTT. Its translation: CASSRNGNTIYF.

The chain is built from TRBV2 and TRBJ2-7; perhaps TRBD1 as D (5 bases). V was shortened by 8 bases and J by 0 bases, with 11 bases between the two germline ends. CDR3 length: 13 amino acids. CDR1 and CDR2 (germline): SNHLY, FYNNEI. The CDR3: CASGTGTSYEQYF. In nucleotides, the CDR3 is TGTGCCAGCGGTACAGGAACCTCCTACGAGCAGTACTTC. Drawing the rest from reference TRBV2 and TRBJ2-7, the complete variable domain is EPEVTQTPSHQVTQMGQEVILRCVPISNHLYFYWYRQILGQKVEFLVSFYNNEISEKSEIFDDQFSVERPDGSNFTLKIRSTKLEDSAMYFCASGTGTSYEQYFGPGTRLTVT.

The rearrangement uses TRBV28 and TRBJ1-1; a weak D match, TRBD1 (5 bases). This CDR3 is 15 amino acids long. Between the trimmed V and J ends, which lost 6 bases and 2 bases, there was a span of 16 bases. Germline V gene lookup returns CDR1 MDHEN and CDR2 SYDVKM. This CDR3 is CASSPGGGLNTEAFF. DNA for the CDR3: TGTGCCAGCAGCCCGGGGGGGGGATTAAACACTGAAGCTTTCTTT.

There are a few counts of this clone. The CDR3 is CAINFGGGETEAFF. CDR3 DNA: TGTGCCATCAATTTTGGGGGAGGTGAGACTGAAGCTTTCTTT. This chain joins TRBV10-3 and TRBJ1-1, with a tentative D call TRBD1 (5 bases). The germline gives CDR1 ENHRY, CDR2 SYGVKD. V was trimmed by 7 bases and J by 5 bases, leaving 17 bases between them. The CDR3 runs 14 residues.

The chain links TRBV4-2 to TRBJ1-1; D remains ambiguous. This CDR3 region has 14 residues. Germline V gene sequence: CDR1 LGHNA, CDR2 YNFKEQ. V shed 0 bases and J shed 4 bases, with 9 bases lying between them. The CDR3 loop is CASSQDAGSTEAFF. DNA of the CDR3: TGTGCCAGCAGCCAAGACGCCGGGTCCACTGAAGCTTTCTTT.

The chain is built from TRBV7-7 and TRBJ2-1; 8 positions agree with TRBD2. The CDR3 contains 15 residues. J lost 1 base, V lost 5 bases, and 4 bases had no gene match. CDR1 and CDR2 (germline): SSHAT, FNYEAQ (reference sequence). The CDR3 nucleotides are TGTGCCAGCAGCGCAGGACTAGCATCCTACAATGAGCAGTTCTTC. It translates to CASSAGLASYNEQFF.

The CDR3 coding sequence is TGTGCCAGCAGTACCAAAACAGGGGCAGGTGGCTACACCTTC. Translation gives CASSTKTGAGGYTF. The gene calls are TRBV28 and TRBJ1-2; 7 nucleotides agree with TRBD1. With V trimmed by 5 bases and J by 7 bases, 10 bases remained unmatched. The CDR3 consists of 14 residues. Germline loops: CDR1 MDHEN, CDR2 SYDVKM.

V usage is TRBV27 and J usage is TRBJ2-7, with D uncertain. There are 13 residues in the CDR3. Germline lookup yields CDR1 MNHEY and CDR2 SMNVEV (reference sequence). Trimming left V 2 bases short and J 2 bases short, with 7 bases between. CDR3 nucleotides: TGTGCCAGCAGTTTAAAGTCAGCCTACGAGCAGTACTTC. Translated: CASSLKSAYEQYF.

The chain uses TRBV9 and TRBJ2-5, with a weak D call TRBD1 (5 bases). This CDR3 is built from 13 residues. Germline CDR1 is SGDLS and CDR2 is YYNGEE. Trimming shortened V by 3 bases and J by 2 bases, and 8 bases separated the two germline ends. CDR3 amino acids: CASSARQQETQYF. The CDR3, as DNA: TGTGCCAGCAGCGCCCGACAGCAAGAGACCCAGTACTTC.

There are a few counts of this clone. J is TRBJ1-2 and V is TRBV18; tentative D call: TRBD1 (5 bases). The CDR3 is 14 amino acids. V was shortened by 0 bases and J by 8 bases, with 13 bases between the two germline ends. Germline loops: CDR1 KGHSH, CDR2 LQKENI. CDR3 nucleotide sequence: TGTGCCAGCTCACCACCGCGGGCAGGGCAAGGCTACACCTTC. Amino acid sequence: CASSPPRAGQGYTF.

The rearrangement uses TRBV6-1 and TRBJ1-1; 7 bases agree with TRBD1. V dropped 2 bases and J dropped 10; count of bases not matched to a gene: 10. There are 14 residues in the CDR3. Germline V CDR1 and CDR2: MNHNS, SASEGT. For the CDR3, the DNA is TGTGCCAGCAGTGAATGGGGAAGGGGGCGCGTAGCTTTCTTT. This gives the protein CASSEWGRGRVAFF.

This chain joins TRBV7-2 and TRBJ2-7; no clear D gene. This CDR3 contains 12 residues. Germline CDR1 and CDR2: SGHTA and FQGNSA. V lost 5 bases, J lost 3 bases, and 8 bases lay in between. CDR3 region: CASSPRNYEQYF. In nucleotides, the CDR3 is TGTGCCAGCAGCCCCCGAAACTACGAGCAGTACTTC.

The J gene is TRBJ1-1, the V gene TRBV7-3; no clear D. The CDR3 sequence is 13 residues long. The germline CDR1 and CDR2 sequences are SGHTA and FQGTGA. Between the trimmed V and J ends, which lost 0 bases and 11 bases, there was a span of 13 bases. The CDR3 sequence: CASSLTKAGVAFF. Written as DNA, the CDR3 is TGTGCCAGCAGCTTAACGAAAGCTGGTGTCGCTTTCTTT.

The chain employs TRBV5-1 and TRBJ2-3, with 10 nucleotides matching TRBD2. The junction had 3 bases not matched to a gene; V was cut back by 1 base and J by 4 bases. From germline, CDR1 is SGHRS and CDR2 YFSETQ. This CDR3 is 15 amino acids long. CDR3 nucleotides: TGCGCCAGCAGCTTGAGCGGGGGGGGCGCAGATACGCAGTATTTT. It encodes CASSLSGGGADTQYF.

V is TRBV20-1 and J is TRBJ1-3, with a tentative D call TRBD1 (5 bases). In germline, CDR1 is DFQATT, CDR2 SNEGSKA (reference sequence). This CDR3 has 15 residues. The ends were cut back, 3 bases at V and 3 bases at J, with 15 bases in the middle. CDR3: CSASGGGVVGNTIYF. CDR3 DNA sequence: TGCAGTGCTAGTGGTGGGGGTGTAGTTGGAAACACCATATATTTT.

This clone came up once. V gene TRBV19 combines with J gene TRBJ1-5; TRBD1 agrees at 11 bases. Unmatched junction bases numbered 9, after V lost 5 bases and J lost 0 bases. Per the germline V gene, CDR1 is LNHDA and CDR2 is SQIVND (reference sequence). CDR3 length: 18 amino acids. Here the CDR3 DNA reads TGTGCCAGTAGTCCCCTCTCCGGGACAGGGGGTAGCAATCAGCCCCAGCATTTT. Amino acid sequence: CASSPLSGTGGSNQPQHF.

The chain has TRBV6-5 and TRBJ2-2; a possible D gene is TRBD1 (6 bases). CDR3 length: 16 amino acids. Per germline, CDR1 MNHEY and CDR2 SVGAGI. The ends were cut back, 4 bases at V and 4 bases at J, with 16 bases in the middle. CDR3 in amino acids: CASSSLPGAGTGELFF. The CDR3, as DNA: TGTGCCAGCAGTTCCCTACCAGGGGCGGGCACCGGGGAGCTGTTTTTT.

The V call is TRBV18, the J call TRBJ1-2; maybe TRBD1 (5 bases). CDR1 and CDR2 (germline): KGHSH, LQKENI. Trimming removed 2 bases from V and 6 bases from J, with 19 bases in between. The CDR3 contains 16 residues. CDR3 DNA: TGTGCCAGCTCACCAGGAGCTGGGGGGAAAAAGAATGGCTACACCTTC. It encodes CASSPGAGGKKNGYTF.

CDR3 in amino acids: CASSLGQGGVFF. Written as DNA, the CDR3 is TGTGCCAGCAGCTTGGGACAGGGGGGTGTTTTCTTT. The rearrangement links TRBV6-5 to TRBJ1-1; 11 nucleotides match TRBD1. Germline CDR1 MNHEY, CDR2 SVGAGI. After removal of 6 bases from V and 13 bases from J, the junction contained 7 bases not matched to a gene. The CDR3 spans 12 residues.

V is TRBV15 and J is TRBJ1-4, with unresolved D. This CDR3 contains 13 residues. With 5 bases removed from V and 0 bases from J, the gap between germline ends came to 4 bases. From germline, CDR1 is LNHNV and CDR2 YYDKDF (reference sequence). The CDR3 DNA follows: TGTGCCACCAGCCGGTCAACTAATGAAAAACTGTTTTTT. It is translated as CATSRSTNEKLFF.

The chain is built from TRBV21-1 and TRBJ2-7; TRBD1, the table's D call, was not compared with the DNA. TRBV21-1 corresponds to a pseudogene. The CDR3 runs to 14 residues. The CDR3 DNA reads TGTGCCAGCAGCAAAGAGGGGGTCTCCTACGAGCAGTACTTC. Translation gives CASSKEGVSYEQYF.

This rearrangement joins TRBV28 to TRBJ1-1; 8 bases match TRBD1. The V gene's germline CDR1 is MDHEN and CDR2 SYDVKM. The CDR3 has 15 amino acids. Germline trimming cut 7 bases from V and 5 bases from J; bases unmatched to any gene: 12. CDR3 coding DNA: TGTGCCAGCAATACAACTTGGACAGGGCGTACTGAAGCTTTCTTT. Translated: CASNTTWTGRTEAFF.

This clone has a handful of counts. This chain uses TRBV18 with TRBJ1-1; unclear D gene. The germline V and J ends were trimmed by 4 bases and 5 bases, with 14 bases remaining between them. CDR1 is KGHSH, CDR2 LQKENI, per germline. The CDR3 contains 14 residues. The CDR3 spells CASSQGAGRTEAFF. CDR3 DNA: TGTGCCAGCTCACAAGGAGCTGGGCGGACTGAAGCTTTCTTT.